The 23 T cell receptor beta chains below were found in one sample sequenced in a study of cytomegalovirus exposure and HLA in healthy donors. PCR amplification relied on 60 Vbeta primers (plus 13 Jbeta primers). The protocol was immunoSEQ multiplex PCR, while the TCRdb copy is restricted to in-frame clones and leaves out a portion. The data show some 110,000 clones, approximately 81% seen once. Sequences were obtained from PBMCs. Receptors were obtained from a man under 40 in good health and CMV-seronegative.

To note about this clone: Other DNA sequences in this specimen translate into the identical CDR3. This chain connects TRBV11-2 to TRBJ2-5, with 10 bases matching TRBD2. The germline V gene has CDR1 SGHAT and CDR2 FQNNGV. Unmatched junction bases numbered 3, after V lost 1 base and J lost 4 bases. This CDR3 region has 15 residues. The CDR3 reads CASSLGAGGAETQYF. In DNA, the CDR3 is TGTGCCAGCAGCTTAGGAGCGGGAGGGGCAGAGACCCAGTACTTC.

This sequence joins TRBV18 and TRBJ2-7; a possible D gene is TRBD1 (6 bases). The CDR3 is 15 residues long. Trimming took 3 bases from V and 0 from J, leaving 12 bases between them. The germline CDR1 and CDR2 sequences are KGHSH and LQKENI. CDR3 DNA: TGTGCCAGCTCACCTCTACAGGGTAACTCCTACGAGCAGTACTTC. This translates into CASSPLQGNSYEQYF.

The J gene is TRBJ2-4, the V gene TRBV7-2; D gene uncertain. Looked up from germline, CDR1 is SGHTA and CDR2 is FQGNSA. The V end lost 6 bases, the J end lost 9 bases, and 18 bases lay between the germline ends. The CDR3 is made up of 14 amino acids. The CDR3 region is CASRLMYNNGIQYF. DNA of the CDR3: TGTGCCAGCAGACTAATGTATAACAACGGCATTCAGTACTTC.

The V gene is TRBV1, the J gene TRBJ2-3; the table's D call, TRBD1, has no DNA check behind it. TRBV1 is assigned pseudogene status. This CDR3 has 15 amino acids. Written as DNA, the CDR3 is TGCACCAGCAGCCAAGATTGGGGGCAGGAAGATACGCAGTATTTT. Its protein is CTSSQDWGQEDTQYF.

This clone came up a few times. The chain combines TRBV7-2 with TRBJ1-1; D is undetermined. This CDR3 is built from 13 residues. The germline V gene has CDR1 SGHTA and CDR2 FQGNSA. Trimming pared 2 bases from V and 6 bases from J, leaving 10 bases between. The CDR3 DNA reads TGTGCCAGCAGCTTAAACGGTGAGGCTGAAGCTTTCTTT. Its protein is CASSLNGEAEAFF.

V usage is TRBV6-4 and J usage is TRBJ1-5; D unclear. This CDR3 is 13 amino acids long. V was pared by 3 bases and J by 4 bases, with 7 bases between. From germline, CDR1 is MRHNA and CDR2 SNTAGT. The CDR3 loop is CASSEADNQPQHF. CDR3 nucleotide sequence: TGTGCCAGCAGTGAGGCCGATAATCAGCCCCAGCATTTT.

The rearrangement uses TRBV2 and TRBJ1-1; 9 bases map to TRBD1. Losses at the gene ends were 6 bases for V and 6 bases for J; bases not matched to a gene: 2. Germline values: CDR1 SNHLY, CDR2 FYNNEI. The CDR3 contains 12 residues. This chain's CDR3 is CASRQGAAEAFF. The DNA for the CDR3 is TGTGCCAGCAGACAGGGGGCAGCTGAAGCTTTCTTT.

This chain uses TRBV7-2 with TRBJ1-5, with no clear D. The CDR3 length is 15 residues. Germline V CDR1 and CDR2: SGHTA, FQGNSA. Trimming shortened V by 5 bases and J by 9 bases, and 20 bases separated the two germline ends. The CDR3 DNA reads TGTGCCAGCAGCCCTGGTACATACCAAGGAGGGCCCCAGCATTTT. Protein product: CASSPGTYQGGPQHF.

The sample holds one count of this clone. The V gene is TRBV5-6, the J gene TRBJ1-5; D remains ambiguous. Germline values: CDR1 SGHDT, CDR2 YYEEEE. With 0 bases removed from V and 11 bases from J, the gap between germline ends came to 18 bases. This CDR3 is built from 15 residues. DNA for the CDR3: TGTGCCAGCAGCTTGGCCCGCCGGGATGGTAGGGCCCAGCATTTT. Translation: CASSLARRDGRAQHF.

The chain links TRBV19 to TRBJ2-1, with TRBD1 matching 7 bases. Per the germline V gene, CDR1 is LNHDA and CDR2 is SQIVND (reference sequence). This CDR3 has 14 residues. The V segment lost 2 bases and the J segment 5 bases; nucleotides outside the gene matches: 3. The CDR3 nucleotides read TGTGCCAGTAGTATACTAGACAGGGACAATGAGCAGTTCTTC. It yields the protein CASSILDRDNEQFF.

This clone was seen more than once but under ten times. The chain couples TRBV7-9 to TRBJ2-5; 10 bases align to TRBD2. CDR1 and CDR2 (germline): SEHNR, FQNEAQ (reference sequence). After removal of 6 bases from V and 5 bases from J, the junction contained 3 bases not matched to a gene. This CDR3 contains 13 residues. The CDR3 region is CASRTGLAETQYF. CDR3 nucleotides: TGTGCCAGCAGGACGGGACTAGCGGAGACCCAGTACTTC. Using reference TRBV7-9 and TRBJ2-5 for the parts outside the CDR3, the full variable domain is DTGVSQNPRHKITKRGQNVTFRCDPISEHNRLYWYRQTLGQGPEFLTYFQNEAQLEKSRLLSDRFSAERPKGSFSTLEIQRTEQGDSAMYLCASRTGLAETQYFGPGTRLLVL.

The J gene is TRBJ1-2, the V gene TRBV5-8, with D hard to call. Germline V lookup: CDR1 SGHTS, CDR2 YDEGEE. V was shortened by 6 bases and J by 2 bases, with 11 bases between the two germline ends. The CDR3 totals 13 residues. CDR3: CASTPGVNYGYTF. CDR3 sequence (DNA): TGTGCCAGCACGCCCGGGGTGAACTATGGCTACACCTTC.

The V call is TRBV27, the J call TRBJ2-7; 8 bases line up with TRBD1. The CDR3 is 15 amino acids. The trim removed 4 bases at V and 1 base at J, leaving 6 bases unmatched. The germline V gene encodes CDR1 MNHEY and CDR2 SMNVEV (reference sequence). The CDR3 sequence is CASSSARTGSYEQYF. The CDR3 nucleotides are TGTGCCAGCAGTTCGGCGAGGACAGGGTCCTACGAGCAGTACTTC.

This clone was recorded a few times. The V call is TRBV6-5, the J call TRBJ2-7; maybe TRBD1 (6 bases). Germline CDR1 is MNHEY and CDR2 is SVGAGI. The CDR3 consists of 14 residues. V was pared by 5 bases and J by 2 bases, with 13 bases between. The CDR3: CASSKGDTPYEQYF. In DNA form, the CDR3 reads TGTGCCAGCAGTAAAGGGGACACACCCTACGAGCAGTACTTC.

The V and J genes are TRBV28 and TRBJ2-7; 10 positions agree with TRBD1. The CDR3 extends over 15 amino acids. V was pared by 5 bases and J by 4 bases, with 8 bases of the junction left unmatched. Germline loops: CDR1 MDHEN, CDR2 SYDVKM. The CDR3 spells CASSPGTGEEYEQYF. The CDR3 DNA reads as TGTGCCAGCAGTCCTGGGACAGGGGAGGAATACGAGCAGTACTTC. Full variable domain (remainder filled in from reference TRBV28 and TRBJ2-7): DVKVTQSSRYLVKRTGEKVFLECVQDMDHENMFWYRQDPGLGLRLIYFSYDVKMKEKGDIPEGYSVSREKKERFSLILESASTNQTSMYLCASSPGTGEEYEQYFGPGTRLTVT.

The chain is built from TRBV6-5 and TRBJ1-2; D is unresolved. The CDR3 length is 13 residues. The V and J ends lost 2 bases and 8 bases respectively, with 12 bases between them. Germline V gene lookup returns CDR1 MNHEY and CDR2 SVGAGI. CDR3 bases: TGTGCCAGCAGTTACCGTAACAGTGGCGGCTACACCTTC. This translates into CASSYRNSGGYTF.

The J gene is TRBJ2-1, the V gene TRBV4-3, with D perhaps TRBD2 (6 bases). The length of the CDR3 is 19 residues. V was clipped by 0 bases and J by 3 bases, with 21 bases between them. Germline CDR1 is LGHNA and CDR2 is YSLEER. CDR3 amino acids: CASSQDVAVGGVRYNEQFF. In DNA form, the CDR3 reads TGCGCCAGCAGCCAAGATGTGGCAGTGGGGGGTGTCCGCTACAATGAGCAGTTCTTC.

The rearrangement uses TRBV2 and TRBJ1-2, with 8 bases that match TRBD1. The trim removed 6 bases at V and 3 bases at J, leaving 6 bases unmatched. From germline, CDR1 is SNHLY and CDR2 FYNNEI. The CDR3 extends over 14 amino acids. DNA for the CDR3: TGTGCCAGCAGCCAGACAGGGGCGGACTATGGCTACACCTTC. Residues: CASSQTGADYGYTF.

J is TRBJ2-3 and V is TRBV5-1; D is perhaps TRBD2 (5 bases). The CDR3 consists of 14 residues. CDR1 is SGHRS, CDR2 YFSETQ, per germline. V was cut by 0 bases and J by 2 bases, with 7 bases left in between. CDR3 in amino acids: CASSLAGLTDTQYF. The CDR3 bases are TGCGCCAGCAGCTTGGCCGGACTCACAGATACGCAGTATTTT.

This clone has just one count. V and J are TRBV28 and TRBJ2-3; 10 bases are shared with TRBD2. Unmatched junction bases numbered 13, after V lost 8 bases and J lost 8 bases. Germline assignment: CDR1 MDHEN and CDR2 SYDVKM. CDR3 length: 15 residues. The CDR3 nucleotides read TGTGCCAGCGCTTTATCTAGCGGGAGACGTGGTACGCAGTATTTT. Translation gives CASALSSGRRGTQYF.

CDR3: CASSLVIPSPYSPLHF. The CDR3 bases are TGTGCCAGCAGCTTAGTAATCCCCTCCCCCTACTCACCCCTCCACTTT. V gene TRBV7-9 combines with J gene TRBJ1-6; D is undetermined. CDR3 length: 16 residues. Trimming stripped 1 base from V and 10 bases from J, with 17 bases between. The V gene's germline CDR1 is SEHNR and CDR2 FQNEAQ (reference sequence).

The rearrangement joins TRBV11-2 to TRBJ2-7; the match to TRBD1 covers 10 bases. The CDR3 runs 15 residues. Germline assignment: CDR1 SGHAT and CDR2 FQNNGV. Trimming removed 4 bases from V and 6 bases from J; junction bases left unmatched: 9. The CDR3 spells CASSSVFGQGGEQYF. For the CDR3, the DNA is TGTGCCAGCAGCTCGGTCTTTGGACAGGGGGGCGAGCAGTACTTC.

In nucleotides, the CDR3 is TGCGCCAGCAGCGGCCTAGCGGGAGGCACAGATACGCAGTATTTT. This sequence encodes CASSGLAGGTDTQYF. The chain links TRBV4-3 to TRBJ2-3; 10 bases are a match to TRBD2. There are 15 residues in the CDR3. Trimming took 5 bases from V and 1 from J; bases not matched to a gene: 3. The germline gives CDR1 LGHNA, CDR2 YSLEER.